What follows is one T cell receptor beta chain and its context. Its specificity is not known. This CDR3 spans 17 amino acids. The V gene's germline CDR1 is SGHRS and CDR2 YFSETQ. J lost 1 base, V lost 5 bases, and 4 bases had no gene match. The sample is drawn from a study of tumor and adjacent non-tumor tissue in lung cancer. Overall study results and limits: Top 100 clones took a larger repertoire share in normal lung.

The template was RNA from unsorted bulk tissue. Donors were chemotherapy-naive, newly diagnosed lung cancer surgical patients in China, August–November 2014. TCRbeta libraries were built with three rounds of nested PCR, modified from ARM-PCR. TCRdb re-called the multiplex PCR reads through MiXCR, storing one row per CDR3 protein. In the table there are fewer than 150,000 distinct CDR3 sequences, approximately 66% of which are singletons. Sequences were obtained from lung tumor tissue. The TCR originated in a man aged 55 to 70 with small cell lung cancer. The V gene is TRBV5-1, the J gene TRBJ2-6, with TRBD2 matching over 12 bases. The chain's CDR3 is CASRLLAGGSGANVLTF. The DNA of the CDR3 is TGCGCCAGCAGACTCCTAGCGGGAGGGTCTGGGGCCAACGTCCTGACTTTC.